Sequencing of this T cell receptor beta chain was carried out in a study of cytomegalovirus exposure and HLA in healthy donors. With regard to this clone: A junction boundary mismatches the germline segment, possibly from a read error.

Germline assignment: CDR1 MNHNS and CDR2 SASEGT. The length of the CDR3 is 11 residues. Healthy people donating bone marrow made up the donors. Researchers ran the PCR with 60 Vbeta and 13 Jbeta primers. Clones were read by immunoSEQ multiplex PCR, and TCRdb kept only the in-frame ones, dropping some. Here the sample spans about 93,000 clones, around 73% being singletons. This TCR was recovered from a woman in her 40s in good health and CMV-seronegative. The specimen was PBMCs. The chain is built from TRBV6-1 and TRBJ1-2; the D gene is possibly TRBD1 (6 bases). CDR3 coding DNA: TGTGCCAGCAGTGAATGGGGGTCAGGGGACTTC. The encoded protein is CASSEWGSGDF.